The clone carrying this T cell receptor beta chain has at least ten counts. The source of the sample is a study of Graves' ophthalmopathy and Graves' hyperthyroidism. RNA transcripts were the source from which TCR beta CDR3 regions were amplified. The workflow started with a first-round RT-PCR run with HTBI primers and then moved on to a second-round multiplex PCR. TCRdb processed the multiplex PCR reads anew with MiXCR; each CDR3 protein has one entry. This table has about 370,000 distinct CDR3 sequences, around 16% appearing once. V was clipped by 4 bases and J by 6 bases, with 15 bases between them. The CDR3 loop spans 14 amino acids. Germline assignment: CDR1 SNHLY and CDR2 FYNNEI.

The TCR sequence derives from a young woman with Graves' ophthalmopathy. The gene calls are TRBV2 and TRBJ1-1; perhaps TRBD1 as D (6 bases). Sequenced: peripheral blood. The DNA for the CDR3 is TGTGCCAGCAGTGGCCGGGGGGCGCGCTCTGAAGCTTTCTTT. It yields the protein CASSGRGARSEAFF.